The rows below give T cell receptor beta chains drawn from one sample of a study of regulatory T cells in long-lasting Graves disease. Via MiXCR, TCRdb re-called the multiplex PCR reads, giving one row per CDR3 protein. The repertoire consists of roughly 610,000 distinct CDR3 sequences, with about 15% occurring once and the leading ten covering about 12%. In addition, the sample was reused for a study of T cells in Graves' hyperthyroidism and ophthalmopathy.

The source was peripheral blood mononuclear cells (PBMCs), collected at new diagnosis, from a patient treated with antithyroid drugs. The source of these receptors is a young man with Graves disease. The CDR3 runs from the conserved cysteine through the conserved F or W. The D gene is left open where the match is weak. Only part of the rows carry a size: once, few, many, or a class if the clone is expanded.

CASNRDPSYEQYF	TGTGCCAGTAATAGGGACCCCTCCTACGAGCAGTACTTC	TRBJ2-7	few	TRBV19	.
CSASGPNYGYTF	TGCAGTGCTAGCGGTCCGAACTATGGCTACACCTTC	TRBJ1-2	.	TRBV20-1	.
CASSYRDRAYNEQFF	TGTGCCAGCAGTTACCGGGACAGGGCGTACAATGAGCAGTTCTTC	TRBJ2-1	many	TRBV28	TRBD1
CASSWGLGEQYF	TGTGCCAGCAGCTGGGGACTGGGCGAGCAGTACTTC	TRBJ2-7	many	TRBV7-2	.
CSVLLAGAYEQYF	TGCAGCGTTCTACTAGCGGGAGCCTACGAGCAGTACTTC	TRBJ2-7	many	TRBV29-1	TRBD2
CASSLARTGEQFF	TGTGCCAGCAGCTTAGCACGGACGGGGGAGCAGTTCTTC	TRBJ2-1	.	TRBV7-2	.
CASSDQPGTGGSNTEAFF	TGCGCCAGCAGTGACCAACCCGGGACAGGGGGGTCGAACACTGAAGCTTTCTTT	TRBJ1-1	.	TRBV10-1	TRBD1
CSARGRLAENTGELFF	TGCAGTGCTAGAGGACGACTAGCGGAAAACACCGGGGAGCTGTTTTTT	TRBJ2-2	few	TRBV20-1	TRBD2
CASGLVQGRTGELFF	TGTGCTAGTGGTTTGGTACAGGGAAGGACCGGGGAGCTGTTTTTT	TRBJ2-2	many	TRBV12-5	.
CSASGINRGGGYTF	TGCAGTGCTAGCGGAATAAACAGGGGAGGGGGCTACACCTTC	TRBJ1-2	few	TRBV20-1	TRBD1
CASSLSLAAEQYF	TGTGCCAGCAGCTTATCGTTAGCCGCCGAGCAGTACTTC	TRBJ2-7	.	TRBV7-2	.
CASSSRFEGYTEAFF	TGTGCCAGCAGCTCCCGATTTGAGGGATACACTGAAGCTTTCTTT	TRBJ1-1	.	TRBV7-9	.
CASSFGQGTYYEQYF	TGTGCCAGCAGCTTCGGCCAGGGTACCTACTACGAGCAGTACTTC	TRBJ2-7	many	TRBV5-4	.
CASSLAGGAGSYEQYF	TGTGCCAGCAGCTTAGCGGGGGGGGCGGGTTCCTACGAGCAGTACTTC	TRBJ2-7	.	TRBV7-9	.
CASSFGSGRAGGELFF	TGCGCCAGCAGCTTTGGTAGCGGGAGAGCGGGCGGGGAGCTGTTTTTT	TRBJ2-2	few	TRBV5-1	TRBD2
CSAVPSQGEGGYTF	TGCAGCGCGGTCCCCAGTCAGGGAGAAGGAGGCTACACCTTC	TRBJ1-2	.	TRBV29-1	.
CATRQGATYEQYF	TGTGCCACCAGACAGGGGGCAACCTACGAGCAGTACTTC	TRBJ2-7	.	TRBV19	TRBD1
CASTLGRENTGELFF	TGTGCCAGCACTCTTGGCAGGGAGAACACCGGGGAGCTGTTTTTT	TRBJ2-2	many	TRBV11-3	.
CASSLKRAGILNTEAFF	TGTGCCAGCAGCTTAAAGCGGGCAGGCATCTTGAACACTGAAGCTTTCTTT	TRBJ1-1	many	TRBV7-2	.
CASSGTSGSSYQETQYF	TGTGCCAGCAGTGGGACTAGCGGGAGCTCGTACCAAGAGACCCAGTACTTC	TRBJ2-5	.	TRBV11-1	TRBD2
CSAIAAGGTQYF	TGCAGTGCTATCGCAGCGGGGGGTACGCAGTATTTT	TRBJ2-3	.	TRBV20-1	TRBD2
CASSLPPQETQYF	TGTGCCAGCAGTTTACCTCCTCAGGAGACCCAGTACTTC	TRBJ2-5	many	TRBV28	.
CASSRFGNDEQFF	TGTGCCAGCAGTAGGTTCGGGAACGATGAGCAGTTCTTC	TRBJ2-1	few	TRBV2	.
CASSLEAGGHNEQFF	TGCGCCAGCAGCTTGGAAGCGGGAGGGCACAATGAGCAGTTCTTC	TRBJ2-1	many	TRBV5-1	TRBD2
CASSMPGLEAFF	TGTGCCAGCAGTATGCCGGGTTTGGAAGCTTTCTTT	TRBJ1-1	many	TRBV27	.
CASSWTGTGGSPLHF	TGCGCCAGCAGCTGGACCGGGACAGGGGGTTCACCCCTCCACTTT	TRBJ1-6	.	TRBV5-1	TRBD1
CASSLGQHLNTEAFF	TGCGCCAGCAGCTTGGGACAGCACCTGAACACTGAAGCTTTCTTT	TRBJ1-1	.	TRBV5-1	.
CASNWAGEGTEAFF	TGTGCCAGCAACTGGGCAGGGGAAGGTACTGAAGCTTTCTTT	TRBJ1-1	many	TRBV12-3/TRBV12-4	.
CASSPSRLGNTIYF	TGTGCCAGCTCACCAAGTCGGCTTGGGAACACCATATATTTT	TRBJ1-3	.	TRBV18	.
CSPTAGGKHNEQFF	TGCAGTCCAACAGCGGGAGGAAAGCACAATGAGCAGTTCTTC	TRBJ2-1	.	TRBV20-1	TRBD2
CASSVYGFPGTGELFF	TGTGCCAGCAGTGTGTACGGGTTTCCGGGGACCGGGGAGCTGTTTTTT	TRBJ2-2	.	TRBV6-1	.
CASSQSSAPDINYGYTF	TGTGCCAGCAGCCAAAGCTCGGCGCCAGACATTAACTATGGCTACACCTTC	TRBJ1-2	.	TRBV3-1	.
CASSTGTFNSYEQYF	TGTGCCAGCAGTACCGGGACTTTCAACTCCTACGAGCAGTACTTC	TRBJ2-7	many	TRBV28	.
CSAPIGTGDWGYF	TGCAGTGCTCCGATAGGGACTGGGGACTGGGGTTACTTC	TRBJ2-7	few	TRBV20-1	.
CASTWWFQDNYGYTF	TGTGCCAGCACCTGGTGGTTTCAGGATAACTATGGCTACACCTTC	TRBJ1-2	many	TRBV5-5	.
CATSDIRGKRNEQFF	TGTGCCACCAGTGATATCCGGGGGAAACGCAATGAGCAGTTCTTC	TRBJ2-1	.	TRBV24-1	.
CASSLMGEPQTF	TGTGCCAGCAGCTTAATGGGAGAGCCGCAAACTTTC	TRBJ2-6	many	TRBV7-9	.
CASSYTTASTDTQYF	TGTGCCAGCAGTTATACGACAGCGAGCACAGATACGCAGTATTTT	TRBJ2-3	few	TRBV6-2/TRBV6-3	.
CASSDRRKGAAEAFF	TGTGCCAGCAGTGATCGAAGAAAGGGGGCTGCCGAAGCTTTCTTT	TRBJ1-1	many	TRBV6-2/TRBV6-3	TRBD1
CSASFTSGRADHEQFF	TGCAGTGCTAGTTTCACTAGCGGGAGGGCCGACCATGAGCAGTTCTTC	TRBJ2-1	many	TRBV20-1	TRBD2
CASSIRGRRPKETQYF	TGTGCCAGCAGTATCAGGGGGAGGAGGCCTAAAGAGACCCAGTACTTC	TRBJ2-5	few	TRBV6-1	.
CASSMSTGGVGTEAFF	TGCGCCAGCAGCATGTCCACAGGGGGTGTAGGGACTGAAGCTTTCTTT	TRBJ1-1	few	TRBV5-1	TRBD1
CASSFYWEPGQGVADTQYF	TGTGCCAGCAGCTTCTACTGGGAACCGGGACAGGGGGTTGCAGATACGCAGTATTTT	TRBJ2-3	many	TRBV11-2	TRBD1
CASIRSKFSAEAFF	TGTGCCAGTATTAGGTCCAAGTTTTCGGCTGAAGCTTTCTTT	TRBJ1-1	.	TRBV19	.
CASSQVEKGAQYF	TGTGCCAGCAGCCAAGTGGAAAAAGGGGCGCAGTACTTC	TRBJ2-7	.	TRBV3-1	.
CASSLGAGGGGTQYF	TGTGCCAGCAGCTTAGGGGCAGGGGGCGGAGGGACCCAGTACTTC	TRBJ2-5	many	TRBV7-3	TRBD1
CASSLGLAGGGRNAEQFF	TGTGCCAGCAGCTTAGGACTAGCGGGAGGGGGGCGCAATGCTGAGCAGTTCTTC	TRBJ2-1	many	TRBV13	TRBD2
CASRLAGVINEQFF	TGTGCCAGCAGGCTAGCGGGAGTCATTAATGAGCAGTTCTTC	TRBJ2-1	few	TRBV11-2	TRBD2
CASSYSGRGADTQYF	TGTGCCAGCAGTTACAGCGGGAGAGGAGCAGATACGCAGTATTTT	TRBJ2-3	many	TRBV7-9	TRBD2
CASSASGSLYEQYF	TGCGCCAGCAGCGCAAGCGGGAGCCTCTACGAGCAGTACTTC	TRBJ2-7	.	TRBV5-1	TRBD2
CASDNGGGNTEAFF	TGTGCCAGCGATAATGGCGGGGGGAACACTGAAGCTTTCTTT	TRBJ1-1	many	TRBV28	.
CACSGAGGYTF	TGTGCCTGCTCGGGGGCGGGTGGCTACACCTTC	TRBJ1-2	few	TRBV30	.
CASSFGTGRNQPQHF	TGTGCCAGCAGTTTTGGGACAGGGCGGAATCAGCCCCAGCATTTT	TRBJ1-5	few	TRBV12-3/TRBV12-4	TRBD1
CASSQGGGGGAYGYTF	TGCGCCAGCAGCCAGGGAGGGGGAGGGGGGGCCTATGGCTACACCTTC	TRBJ1-2	.	TRBV4-1	.
CSARVGQKQFF	TGCAGTGCTAGAGTCGGCCAGAAGCAGTTCTTC	TRBJ2-1	many	TRBV20-1	.
CASNIPRRTGSYEQYF	TGTGCCAGCAATATACCACGACGGACAGGGTCCTACGAGCAGTACTTC	TRBJ2-7	many	TRBV28	TRBD1
CASATRGQPQHF	TGTGCCAGCGCGACCAGGGGTCAGCCCCAGCATTTT	TRBJ1-5	.	TRBV27	.
CASSPSARNTIYF	TGCGCCAGCAGTCCCTCGGCGAGAAACACCATATATTTT	TRBJ1-3	.	TRBV4-1	.
CASSPQGRTGANVLTF	TGTGCCAGCAGCCCACAGGGGAGAACTGGGGCCAACGTCCTGACTTTC	TRBJ2-6	few	TRBV12-3/TRBV12-4	TRBD1